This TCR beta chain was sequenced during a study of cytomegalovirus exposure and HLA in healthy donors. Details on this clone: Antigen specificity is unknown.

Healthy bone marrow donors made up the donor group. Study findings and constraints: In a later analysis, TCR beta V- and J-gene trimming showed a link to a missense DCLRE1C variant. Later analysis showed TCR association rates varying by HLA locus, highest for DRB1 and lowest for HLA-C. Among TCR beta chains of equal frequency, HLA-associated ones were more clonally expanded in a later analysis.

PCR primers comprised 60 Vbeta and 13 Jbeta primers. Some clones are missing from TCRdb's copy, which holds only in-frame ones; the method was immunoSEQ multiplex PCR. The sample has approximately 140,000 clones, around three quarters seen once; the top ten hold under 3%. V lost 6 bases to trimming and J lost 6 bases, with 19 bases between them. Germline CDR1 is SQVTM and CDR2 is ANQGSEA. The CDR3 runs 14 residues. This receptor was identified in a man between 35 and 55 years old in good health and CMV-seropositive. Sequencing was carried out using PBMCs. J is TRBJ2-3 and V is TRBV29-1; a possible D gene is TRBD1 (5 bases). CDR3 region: CSVDSVLPGDTQYF. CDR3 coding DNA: TGCAGCGTGGATTCGGTCCTACCAGGGGATACGCAGTATTTT.